The 20 T cell receptor beta chains below come from one sample, sequenced in a study of brain T cells in children with intractable seizures. The time point denotes: blood from clinic visit 5 months post-surgery; TSC patient then seizure free. Clones were sequenced by immunoSEQ multiplex PCR, and TCRdb holds only the in-frame ones, with some missing. The sample has about 320,000 clones, roughly 92% seen once. Sequenced here: peripheral blood, sampled around 5 months after surgery. The receptors shown here come from a boy in the first two years of life with tuberous sclerosis and intractable seizures.

The genes are TRBV6-5 and TRBJ1-4, with D perhaps TRBD1 (5 bases). Germline CDR1 and CDR2: MNHEY and SVGAGI. The V end was cut by 8 bases, the J end by 5 bases, with 18 bases between. The CDR3 totals 15 residues. The CDR3 here is CASLKGADGNEKLFF. DNA of the CDR3: TGTGCCAGCTTGAAAGGGGCCGATGGAAATGAAAAACTGTTTTTT.

The CDR3 sequence: CASSVVAGTNTEAFF. CDR3 coding DNA: TGTGCCAGCAGCGTAGTTGCGGGGACGAACACTGAAGCTTTCTTT. This chain links TRBV9 with TRBJ1-1; weak D call: TRBD1 (5 bases). The CDR3 length is 15 residues. CDR1 and CDR2 (germline): SGDLS, YYNGEE. Trimming left V 0 bases short and J 1 base short, with 10 bases between.

In this sample, this clone turned up a few times. The rearrangement joins TRBV10-1 to TRBJ1-2, with 8 bases fitting TRBD1. Germline CDR1 reads WNHNN; CDR2 reads SYGVQD (reference sequence). After removal of 10 bases from V and 4 bases from J, the junction contained 5 bases not matched to a gene. The CDR3 has 12 amino acids. DNA for the CDR3: TGCGCCACCGGGACAGGCTCCTATGGCTACACCTTC. It codes for CATGTGSYGYTF.

V usage is TRBV6-4 and J usage is TRBJ2-1; tentative D call: TRBD2 (7 bases). This CDR3 has 16 amino acids. Trimming took 0 bases from V and 7 from J, leaving 16 bases between them. Germline CDR1 MRHNA, CDR2 SNTAGT. CDR3 bases: TGTGCCAGCAGTGACTCGTTCGGGGGGCCTGGAAATGAGCAGTTCTTC. It specifies CASSDSFGGPGNEQFF.

This chain connects TRBV3-1 (or the pseudogene TRBV3-2) to TRBJ1-2; D perhaps matches TRBD1 (5 bases). The ends were cut back, 0 bases at V and 9 bases at J, with 14 bases in the middle. The CDR3 totals 14 residues. Germline V gene lookup returns CDR1 LGHDT and CDR2 YNNKEL (reference sequence). The CDR3 DNA sequence: TGTGCCAGCAGCCAAGAGCCCGGGACGGCCAGCTACACCTTC. This sequence encodes CASSQEPGTASYTF.

The chain employs TRBV5-1 and TRBJ2-7; 9 nucleotides line up with TRBD2. Losses at the gene ends were 4 bases for V and 5 bases for J; bases not matched to a gene: 16. This CDR3 has 17 amino acids. In germline, CDR1 is SGHRS, CDR2 YFSETQ. The CDR3 DNA reads TGCGCCAGCAGCCCGGACACCTATGGACTAGCGTTCCACGAGCAGTACTTC. Its protein is CASSPDTYGLAFHEQYF. The variable domain in full, with the rest retrieved from reference TRBV5-1 and TRBJ2-7, is KAGVTQTPRYLIKTRGQQVTLSCSPISGHRSVSWYQQTPGQGLQFLFEYFSETQRNKGNFPGRFSGRQFSNSRSEMNVSTLELGDSALYLCASSPDTYGLAFHEQYFGPGTRLTVT.

The chain carries TRBV9 and TRBJ1-6, with unresolved D. V dropped 0 bases and J dropped 0 bases, with 13 bases sitting between them. CDR3 length equals 18 residues. Germline V gives CDR1 SGDLS, CDR2 YYNGEE. CDR3 sequence: CASSVALPWGSYNSPLHF. In DNA form, the CDR3 reads TGTGCCAGCAGCGTAGCACTCCCCTGGGGCTCCTATAATTCACCCCTCCACTTT.

The V gene is TRBV23-1, the J gene TRBJ2-7, with 12 bases fitting TRBD1. TRBV23-1 is noted as an ORF with a role that remains uncertain. The trim removed 0 bases at V and 5 bases at J, leaving 8 bases unmatched. The CDR3 loop spans 17 amino acids. CDR3 coding DNA: TGCGCCAGCAGTCAATCGTACCGGGACAGGGGGCAAAACGAGCAGTACTTC. Amino acids: CASSQSYRDRGQNEQYF.

The V call is TRBV5-1, the J call TRBJ2-7; tentatively, D is TRBD1 (6 bases). This CDR3 is 13 amino acids long. V shed 0 bases and J shed 6 bases, with 10 bases lying between them. The germline gives CDR1 SGHRS, CDR2 YFSETQ. The CDR3 reads CASSLDRDREQYF. The CDR3 DNA reads as TGCGCCAGCAGCTTGGACAGGGATCGCGAGCAGTACTTC.

V gene TRBV9 combines with J gene TRBJ1-2; TRBD1 aligns across 7 bases. CDR1 is SGDLS, CDR2 YYNGEE, per germline. V was clipped by 3 bases and J by 2 bases; unmatched bases: 4. The CDR3 is 14 amino acids. The CDR3 sequence: CASSALGQNYGYTF. The CDR3 nucleotides read TGTGCCAGCAGCGCGCTGGGACAGAACTATGGCTACACCTTC. The whole variable domain, filled in from reference TRBV9 and TRBJ1-2, reads DSGVTQTPKHLITATGQRVTLRCSPRSGDLSVYWYQQSLDQGLQFLIQYYNGEERAKGNILERFSAQQFPDLHSELNLSSLELGDSALYFCASSALGQNYGYTFGSGTRLTVV.

The chain couples TRBV11-2 to TRBJ2-3; D possibly corresponds to TRBD2 (5 bases). With 2 bases removed from V and 4 bases from J, the gap between germline ends came to 19 bases. The CDR3 contains 17 residues. CDR1 is SGHAT and CDR2 is FQNNGV in the germline V gene. The CDR3 DNA reads as TGTGCCAGCAGCTTAACTCGGAAGGGCCTGGGAGCAGATACGCAGTATTTT. This codes for CASSLTRKGLGADTQYF.

This rearrangement joins TRBV19 to TRBJ1-1, with a tentative D call TRBD1 (6 bases). V lost 6 bases and J 0 bases, leaving 20 bases between the germline ends. The CDR3 runs 17 residues. From germline, CDR1 is LNHDA and CDR2 SQIVND (reference sequence). This CDR3 reads CASRRYGTYNLNTEAFF. CDR3 in DNA: TGTGCCAGTAGGCGGTATGGGACATATAACCTGAACACTGAAGCTTTCTTT.

This chain joins TRBV18 and TRBJ2-1; D gene ambiguous. Germline assignment: CDR1 KGHSH and CDR2 LQKENI. The CDR3 totals 14 residues. Trimming left V 3 bases short and J 8 bases short, with 14 bases between. The CDR3 region is CASSPDRVWDEQFF. The CDR3, as DNA: TGTGCCAGCTCACCGGATAGGGTCTGGGATGAGCAGTTCTTC. The variable domain in full, completed from reference TRBV18 and TRBJ2-1, reads NAGVMQNPRHLVRRRGQEARLRCSPMKGHSHVYWYRQLPEEGLKFMVYLQKENIIDESGMPKERFSAEFPKEGPSILRIQQVVRGDSAAYFCASSPDRVWDEQFFGPGTRLTVL.

The chain carries TRBV10-2 and TRBJ1-2; D remains ambiguous. CDR1 and CDR2 (germline): WSHSY, SAAADI. The CDR3 length is 14 residues. V lost 6 bases and J 4 bases, leaving 15 bases between the germline ends. CDR3 sequence reads: CASSLLSAVYGYTF. The CDR3 DNA is TGCGCCAGCAGCCTACTATCAGCTGTCTATGGCTACACCTTC.

This rearrangement joins TRBV12-5 to TRBJ1-2; D perhaps matches TRBD1 (6 bases). The V gene's germline CDR1 is LGHNT and CDR2 FRNRAP. This CDR3 has 16 amino acids. V was trimmed by 0 bases and J by 2 bases, leaving 13 bases between them. In nucleotides, the CDR3 is TGTGCTAGTGGTTTGGTACTGGGACACCCCAACTATGGCTACACCTTC. This encodes CASGLVLGHPNYGYTF.

The chain is built from TRBV5-1 and TRBJ1-2; D is undetermined. V lost 0 bases, J lost 8 bases, and 11 bases lay in between. This CDR3 region has 13 residues. From germline, CDR1 is SGHRS and CDR2 YFSETQ. CDR3 loop: CASSLVGDNGYTF. The DNA for the CDR3 is TGCGCCAGCAGCTTGGTCGGGGATAACGGCTACACCTTC.

The chain combines TRBV19 with TRBJ1-4; 7 bases fit TRBD1. This CDR3 has 15 residues. Trimming cost V 5 bases and J 1 base; bases outside gene matches: 4. The germline V gene encodes CDR1 LNHDA and CDR2 SQIVND (reference sequence). The CDR3 loop reads CASSANRGTNEKLFF. The CDR3 DNA sequence: TGTGCCAGTAGTGCAAACAGGGGAACTAATGAAAAACTGTTTTTT.

The V gene is TRBV5-6, the J gene TRBJ1-1; D gene ambiguous. V gave up 0 bases and J gave up 5 bases, with 14 bases separating them. This CDR3 has 15 amino acids. The V gene's germline CDR1 is SGHDT and CDR2 YYEEEE. The CDR3 loop is CASSLDVGGKTEAFF. The CDR3 coding sequence is TGTGCCAGCAGCTTGGATGTGGGCGGAAAAACTGAAGCTTTCTTT.

The genes are TRBV7-9 and TRBJ2-5; 9 bases fit TRBD2. The CDR3 loop spans 15 amino acids. V was clipped by 4 bases and J by 1 base; unmatched bases: 4. Looked up from germline, CDR1 is SEHNR and CDR2 is FQNEAQ (reference sequence). The CDR3 sequence is CASSSLAGLQETQYF. CDR3 sequence (DNA): TGTGCCAGCAGCTCACTAGCGGGCCTCCAAGAGACCCAGTACTTC.

The rearrangement links TRBV3-1 (or the pseudogene TRBV3-2) to TRBJ2-3; the match to TRBD2 covers 12 bases. V dropped 2 bases and J dropped 4; count of bases not matched to a gene: 4. CDR1 and CDR2 from the germline V gene are LGHDT and YNNKEL (reference sequence). This CDR3 comprises 16 residues. DNA for the CDR3: TGTGCCAGCAGCCAACCGGGACTAGCGGGTCCAGATACGCAGTATTTT. As protein: CASSQPGLAGPDTQYF.